The next 29 T cell receptor beta chains were all read from a single sample in a study of T cells in Graves' hyperthyroidism and ophthalmopathy. Amplified TCR beta CDR3 regions came from RNA transcripts. The primer set for the first-round RT-PCR of the TCR CDR3 was HTBI. TCRdb redid the calling of the multiplex PCR reads with MiXCR, one entry per CDR3 protein. The table includes about 200,000 distinct CDR3 sequences, around 17% detected once. What was sequenced was blood. These receptor sequences come from a man aged 40-50 years with Graves' hyperthyroidism.

This chain joins TRBV9 and TRBJ2-4; TRBD1 matches at 10 bases. Germline CDR1 and CDR2: SGDLS and YYNGEE. V shed 2 bases, J shed 8 bases, and the junction held 4 bases outside the gene matches. This CDR3 region has 14 residues. CDR3 region: CASSVTGGRDIQYF. In DNA form, the CDR3 reads TGTGCCAGCAGCGTGACAGGGGGCCGGGACATTCAGTACTTC.

This clonotype was counted at least ten times. The chain joins TRBV7-2 to TRBJ2-1, with 12 bases lining up with TRBD2. The germline gives CDR1 SGHTA, CDR2 FQGNSA. The CDR3 sequence is 15 residues long. J lost 5 bases, V lost 6 bases, and 5 bases had no gene match. The CDR3 nucleotides read TGTGCCAGCAGACCACTAGCGGGGGGCAACAATGAGCAGTTCTTC. It specifies CASRPLAGGNNEQFF.

This clonotype was counted at least ten times. This rearrangement joins TRBV28 to TRBJ1-2; D unresolved. The V and J ends lost 3 bases and 4 bases respectively, with 12 bases between them. Germline values: CDR1 MDHEN, CDR2 SYDVKM. The CDR3 spans 14 residues. The CDR3 DNA reads as TGTGCCAGCAGTTTGGCTACGGCGAGCTATGGCTACACCTTC. Residues: CASSLATASYGYTF.

Many counts were recorded for this clonotype. This sequence joins TRBV18 and TRBJ2-3; the D is unclear. Germline CDR1 reads KGHSH; CDR2 reads LQKENI. Trimming left V 0 bases short and J 2 bases short, with 6 bases between. This CDR3 has 14 amino acids. This chain's CDR3 is CASSPPANTDTQYF. CDR3 sequence (DNA): TGTGCCAGCTCACCACCGGCCAACACAGATACGCAGTATTTT.

This clonotype was seen many times. V gene TRBV20-1 combines with J gene TRBJ1-5; D ambiguous. V was cut by 3 bases and J by 1 base, with 7 bases left in between. Germline V lookup: CDR1 DFQATT, CDR2 SNEGSKA (reference sequence). CDR3 length: 13 amino acids. CDR3 in DNA: TGCAGTGCTAGTCGCAGCAGCAATCAGCCCCAGCATTTT. It translates to CSASRSSNQPQHF.

This clonotype was detected ten times or more. The rearrangement links TRBV20-1 to TRBJ1-2; 11 bases agree with TRBD1. CDR3 length: 15 residues. V dropped 6 bases and J dropped 4; count of bases not matched to a gene: 10. CDR1 and CDR2 (germline): DFQATT, SNEGSKA (reference sequence). The CDR3 DNA reads TGCAGTGCCTTGGACAGGGGGCGAGGGGGCTATGGCTACACCTTC. Residues: CSALDRGRGGYGYTF.

V gene TRBV5-1 combines with J gene TRBJ2-5, with 11 bases identical to TRBD2. This CDR3 has 16 residues. CDR1 and CDR2 from the germline V gene are SGHRS and YFSETQ. Germline trimming cut 3 bases from V and 4 bases from J; bases unmatched to any gene: 8. The CDR3, as DNA: TGCGCCAGCAGCTGGGGTAGCGGGGGGGTGGGAGAGACCCAGTACTTC. Protein sequence: CASSWGSGGVGETQYF.

This clonotype appeared many times. The chain joins TRBV6-5 to TRBJ2-3; D could derive from TRBD1 or TRBD2 (6 bases each). The ends were cut back, 0 bases at V and 6 bases at J, with 19 bases in the middle. This CDR3 has 17 amino acids. The V gene's germline CDR1 is MNHEY and CDR2 SVGAGI. CDR3 nucleotide sequence: TGTGCCAGCAGTTACTCGAATGCCGGGGGCCAGAGGGATACGCAGTATTTT. This encodes CASSYSNAGGQRDTQYF.

V and J are TRBV7-8 and TRBJ2-7; TRBD1 matches at 10 bases. After removal of 5 bases from V and 1 base from J, the junction contained 5 bases not matched to a gene. CDR3 length equals 15 residues. Germline V CDR1 and CDR2: SGHVS, FQNEAQ. CDR3 bases: TGTGCCAGCAGCAAGGACAGGGGGGTTTCCTACGAGCAGTACTTC. As protein: CASSKDRGVSYEQYF.

This clonotype has at least ten counts. This rearrangement joins TRBV28 to TRBJ1-2, with a tentative D call TRBD1 (6 bases). V was clipped by 5 bases and J by 5 bases, with 15 bases between them. The CDR3 is made up of 14 amino acids. Germline V gives CDR1 MDHEN, CDR2 SYDVKM. As DNA, the CDR3 is TGTGCCAGCAGTCTAATTGGCCAGGGGTATGGCTACACCTTC. The encoded protein is CASSLIGQGYGYTF.

This chain connects TRBV29-1 to TRBJ2-7; unclear D gene. Germline-derived CDR1 and CDR2 are SQVTM and ANQGSEA. Deletions cut 1 base from V and 2 bases from J, with 12 bases between. This CDR3 comprises 14 residues. The CDR3 region is CSVEVVGETYEQYF. CDR3 coding DNA: TGCAGCGTTGAAGTAGTGGGTGAAACCTACGAGCAGTACTTC.

Comment on this clonotype: A much bigger clone sits one base away, suggesting this may be a read error. The chain is built from TRBV30 and TRBJ1-4; 7 bases line up with TRBD1. This CDR3 comprises 13 residues. The V gene end was trimmed by 1 base and the J gene end by 7 bases; junction bases not matched to a gene: 3. Germline V gene sequence: CDR1 GTSNPN, CDR2 SVGIG (reference sequence). CDR3 DNA sequence: TGTGCCTGGAGTGACAGGGGCGGTGAAAAACTGTTTTTT. This codes for CAWSDRGGEKLFF.

Turning to this clonotype: Given a much more abundant clone one base away, this may be a read error. The rearrangement joins TRBV20-1 to TRBJ2-7; D perhaps matches TRBD1 (6 bases). In germline, CDR1 is DFQATT, CDR2 SNEGSKA (reference sequence). The CDR3 loop spans 13 amino acids. CDR3 nucleotides: TGCAGTGCTATCGGGGACAAGACCTACGAGCAGCACTTC. Its protein is CSAIGDKTYEQHF.

This clonotype was seen at least ten times. The V gene is TRBV29-1, the J gene TRBJ1-2, with no clear D. The CDR3 runs to 15 residues. V lost 4 bases, J lost 0 bases, and 15 bases lay in between. Germline V lookup: CDR1 SQVTM, CDR2 ANQGSEA. The CDR3: CSVGPPYGANYGYTF. The CDR3 DNA is TGCAGCGTTGGACCTCCGTACGGCGCTAACTATGGCTACACCTTC.

In its sample, this clonotype was seen many times. The V call is TRBV3-1, the J call TRBJ1-2, with no clear D. Germline V gene sequence: CDR1 LGHDT, CDR2 YNNKEL (reference sequence). The CDR3 is 13 amino acids. Trimming shortened V by 3 bases and J by 2 bases, and 7 bases separated the two germline ends. The CDR3 protein is CASSQVGNYGYTF. Here the CDR3 DNA reads TGTGCCAGCAGCCAGGTGGGCAACTATGGCTACACCTTC.

With regard to this clonotype: A much larger clone is a single base away; this may be a read error. The chain recombines TRBV12-3 or TRBV12-4 with TRBJ2-7; TRBD1 matches at 10 bases. V lost 5 bases to trimming and J lost 5 bases; unmatched junction nucleotides: 12. The CDR3 consists of 16 residues. The CDR3 DNA is TGTGCCAGCAGTCGAATTGGGACAGGGGCGGGAAACGAGCAGTACTTC. The encoded protein is CASSRIGTGAGNEQYF.

The CDR3 sequence: CSASGASETQYF. For the CDR3, the DNA is TGCAGTGCTAGTGGGGCCTCAGAGACCCAGTACTTC. V usage is TRBV20-1 and J usage is TRBJ2-5, with a tentative D call TRBD1 (5 bases). This CDR3 comprises 12 residues. The V and J ends lost 3 bases and 4 bases respectively, with 9 bases between them. The germline gives CDR1 DFQATT, CDR2 SNEGSKA (reference sequence).

With respect to this clonotype: Because the CDR3's place on the DNA is in doubt, the DNA is left out and the CDR3 is given as listed by TCRdb. The rearrangement links TRBV4-2 to TRBJ2-3. Counting both end residues, the CDR3 totals 12 amino acids. CDR1 LGHNA and CDR2 YNFKEQ come from the germline V gene. CDR3 in amino acids: CASSHFGDTQYF.

The chain joins TRBV28 to TRBJ2-2, with 9 bases lining up with TRBD2. Trimming at V came to 4 bases and at J to 1 base, leaving 10 bases not matched to a gene. The germline V gene has CDR1 MDHEN and CDR2 SYDVKM. The CDR3 totals 18 residues. The DNA for the CDR3 is TGTGCCAGCAGTTCCCCTGGGGGAGCGGGGGGGAACACCGGGGAGCTGTTTTTT. Translated: CASSSPGGAGGNTGELFF.

This clonotype was recorded many times. The chain combines TRBV13 with TRBJ2-4; tentatively, D is TRBD2 (7 bases). With 3 bases removed from V and 1 base from J, the gap between germline ends came to 13 bases. Looked up from germline, CDR1 is PRHDT and CDR2 is FYEKMQ (reference sequence). This CDR3 contains 16 residues. The CDR3 is CASSFMGGAAKNIQYF. CDR3 in DNA: TGTGCCAGCAGCTTCATGGGGGGGGCGGCCAAAAACATTCAGTACTTC. Full variable domain (remainder filled in from reference TRBV13 and TRBJ2-4): AAGVIQSPRHLIKEKRETATLKCYPIPRHDTVYWYQQGPGQDPQFLISFYEKMQSDKGSIPDRFSAQQFSDYHSELNMSSLELGDSALYFCASSFMGGAAKNIQYFGAGTRLSVL.

Only a few counts were recorded for this clonotype. The rearrangement joins TRBV6-2 or TRBV6-3 to TRBJ2-7; D is undetermined. This CDR3 comprises 11 residues. Germline CDR1 MNHEY, CDR2 SVGEGT. Between the trimmed V and J ends, which lost 2 bases and 4 bases, there was a span of 3 bases. The CDR3 here is CASSYRYEQYF. DNA of the CDR3: TGTGCCAGCAGTTACCGGTACGAGCAGTACTTC.

This clonotype was found a few times. The V and J genes are TRBV27 and TRBJ1-4; no definite D call. CDR1 is MNHEY and CDR2 is SMNVEV in the germline V gene (reference sequence). The CDR3 contains 14 residues. Deletions cut 6 bases from V and 3 bases from J, with 11 bases between. This CDR3 is CASSQMESNEKLFF. DNA for the CDR3: TGTGCCAGCAGCCAGATGGAATCTAATGAAAAACTGTTTTTT.

This clonotype was picked up many times. This chain links TRBV7-3 with TRBJ2-1; weak D call: TRBD1 (6 bases). The CDR3 spans 13 residues. The V end was cut by 2 bases, the J end by 7 bases, with 9 bases between. The germline gives CDR1 SGHTA, CDR2 FQGTGA. The CDR3 nucleotides read TGTGCCAGCAGCTTACACAGGGATAATGAGCAGTTCTTC. It encodes CASSLHRDNEQFF.

This clonotype has a count of ten or more. The V gene is TRBV15, the J gene TRBJ2-1, with a tentative D call TRBD2 (6 bases). Germline values: CDR1 LNHNV, CDR2 YYDKDF (reference sequence). The ends were cut back, 0 bases at V and 1 base at J, with 10 bases in the middle. The CDR3 covers 16 residues. The CDR3 loop reads CATSRDTGGSYNEQFF. DNA of the CDR3: TGTGCCACCAGCAGAGATACTGGGGGGTCCTACAATGAGCAGTTCTTC.

This clonotype was picked up a small number of times. The chain carries TRBV5-6 and TRBJ1-2; 10 nucleotides align to TRBD1. Germline V CDR1 and CDR2: SGHDT, YYEEEE. V shed 0 bases and J 4 bases; nucleotides not matched to a gene: 3. There are 15 residues in the CDR3. The CDR3: CASSLGDRGIYGYTF. DNA of the CDR3: TGTGCCAGCAGCTTGGGGGACAGGGGAATCTATGGCTACACCTTC.

This clonotype occurred many times. The V call is TRBV29-1, the J call TRBJ1-1; the match to TRBD1 covers 7 bases. The germline V gene has CDR1 SQVTM and CDR2 ANQGSEA. The CDR3 totals 13 residues. The V segment lost 7 bases and the J segment 4 bases; nucleotides outside the gene matches: 9. CDR3: CSAAGGQSTEAFF. CDR3 bases: TGCAGCGCGGCAGGGGGGCAGAGCACTGAAGCTTTCTTT.

This clonotype was counted ten times or more. This chain uses TRBV29-1 with TRBJ2-5; D call uncertain. The CDR3 runs to 12 residues. The germline CDR1 and CDR2 sequences are SQVTM and ANQGSEA. The ends were cut back, 8 bases at V and 5 bases at J, with 15 bases in the middle. As DNA, the CDR3 is TGCAGCACCCGACTCCCGGCTGAGACCCAGTACTTC. Translating gives CSTRLPAETQYF.

The chain uses TRBV30 and TRBJ2-7; perhaps D is TRBD1 or TRBD2 (5 bases each). CDR3 length equals 13 residues. Germline loops: CDR1 GTSNPN, CDR2 SVGIG (reference sequence). V was shortened by 0 bases and J by 3 bases, with 9 bases between the two germline ends. The CDR3 protein is CAWSVWDGYEQYF. The CDR3 DNA reads as TGTGCCTGGAGTGTATGGGACGGCTACGAGCAGTACTTC.

This clonotype has a count of ten or more. The J gene is TRBJ1-1, the V gene TRBV28; weak D call: TRBD1 (6 bases). V shed 6 bases and J shed 2 bases, with 19 bases lying between them. Germline V lookup: CDR1 MDHEN, CDR2 SYDVKM. The CDR3 loop spans 16 amino acids. The CDR3 nucleotides read TGTGCCAGCAGCCATTCAGCCACAGGGCTAAACACTGAAGCTTTCTTT. As protein: CASSHSATGLNTEAFF.